The following is a T cell receptor beta chain sequence with its context. This sample was included in a study of blood T cell repertoires in COVID-19. Study in general: COVID-19 samples from acute and convalescent phases originated in the United States, Italy and Spain.

The V gene end was trimmed by 4 bases and the J gene end by 6 bases; junction bases not matched to a gene: 4. CDR1 and CDR2 from the germline V gene are MNHEY and SVGEGT. The CDR3 contains 15 residues. Generated by immunoSEQ multiplex PCR, the TCRdb table keeps only in-frame clones and is missing some. The data contain approximately 170,000 clones, less than 85% of them singletons. Participants had their cohort set by participant-reported clinical history. The chain joins TRBV6-2 or TRBV6-3 to TRBJ1-5, with TRBD1 matching over 12 bases. The sequence was obtained from a woman between 45 and 60 years old who had recovered from COVID-19. The sample consisted of PBMCs or T cells enriched from blood (not recorded which). CDR3 bases: TGTGCCAGCAGTTTTGGGACAGGGGGCGTTCAGCCCCAGCATTTT. Protein sequence: CASSFGTGGVQPQHF.